This note documents a single T cell receptor (beta chain) sequence. The CDR3 contains 13 residues. Germline loops: CDR1 SGHRS, CDR2 YFSETQ. V lost 3 bases, J lost 5 bases, and 4 bases stayed unmatched. The record originates from a study of blood T cell repertoires in COVID-19. Study-wide background: There were acute and convalescent COVID-19 samples, and they came from the United States, Italy and Spain. T cells, B-cell-depleted T cells, or PBMCs supplied cDNA or gDNA.

Methods used by the authors: Estimation of nucleated cell counts was performed using reference gene primer amplification. Measured with immunoSEQ multiplex PCR; TCRdb has only the in-frame clones, and not every one. From that table come the V and J calls and clone size; the DNA was used to work out D and trimming. The sample consists of some 120,000 clones, more than 75% of them appearing once. Sequenced input: peripheral blood. This chain uses TRBV5-1 with TRBJ1-1; 7 positions match TRBD1. This sequence was found in a woman in her 50s with acute or convalescent COVID-19. The CDR3 spells CASSSGQQTEAFF. The DNA of the CDR3 is TGCGCCAGCAGCTCGGGACAGCAGACTGAAGCTTTCTTT.